This TCR beta chain was recorded in a study of Tregs in tolerant kidney transplant recipients (dated by TCRdb to the late 2010s). Looking at the study overall: The study applied TCRbeta sequencing to find donor-specific regulatory T cells before combined kidney and bone marrow transplantation and then followed those same cells after transplant. TCRbeta repertoire sequencing was used in a few healthy controls to compare several methods for expanding Tregs specific for an allogeneic donor. General study outcomes and caveats: Because the study included only a small number of patients, the results must be confirmed in larger populations and under other immunosuppression protocols. The most biologically relevant and donor-specific TCRbeta repertoire appeared to be identified by expanding Tregs with activated donor B cells. Biological reproducibility was not directly addressed, though technical replication error appeared minimal.

The germline V gene encodes CDR1 LGHNA and CDR2 YNFKEQ. The V end gives up 0 bases and the J end 7 bases, leaving 9 bases in the junction not matched to a gene. The CDR3 covers 16 residues, taking in both the cysteine and the phenylalanine. The entry retains the CDR3 DNA only, 48 bases that are in frame from base 1. This clone is classified as medium-sized (0.01 to 0.1%). Its antigen is unknown. No base quality values were provided; no much bigger clone lies one nucleotide off. For TCRbeta CDR3 sequencing, genomic DNA was extracted from sorted cells using the QIAGEN DNeasy Blood and Tissue Kit. High-throughput TCRbeta CDR3 sequencing, including PCR amplification with bias correction and internal controls, was performed commercially through immunoSEQ. On the authors' methods: Unique productive TCRbeta sequences were defined by CDR3 nucleotide sequence where primers matched, and otherwise by CDR3 amino acid sequence together with Vbeta and Jbeta genes. Sorting error was corrected by removing sequences shared between sorted populations at a frequency ratio of 2:1 or less, and the remaining shared sequences were assigned to the higher population. A sequence was defined as donor-reactive if the sequence was expanded at least 5-fold in CFSE-low cells compared with unstimulated cells and had a frequency of at least 0.01% in CFSE-low cells. Repertoire divergence was quantified by Jensen-Shannon divergence calculated from the top 100 TCRbeta sequences ranked by frequency. When a sample had multiple sequencing runs, each run was corrected for sorting error separately and the runs were then pooled. TCRdb obtained this table from immuneACCESS and retained in-frame rearrangements with V and J assigned. These tables miss some clones; where compared with another copy, unresolved V genes account for less than half of the shortfall, and the remainder is unexplained. From that table come the V and J calls and clone size; the DNA was used to work out D and trimming. Across this sample there are 92,000 or so clones, with roughly 92% seen only once. Roughly 4.3% of the sample lies in the top ten.

Thawed PBMCs were FACS-sorted into unstimulated Tregs (CD4+CD25+CD127-), CD4+ non-Tregs (CD4+CD25-), CD4 cells and CD8 cells. Blood from healthy controls was obtained either as purchased buffy coats or from healthy volunteers. Healthy control blood was processed to PBMCs by Ficoll density gradient and cryopreserved, and patient PBMCs were collected before and after transplant. The sequence was collected from a human donor in good health. The V and J genes are TRBV4-2 and TRBJ1-3; 7 central bases correspond to TRBD1. The specimen sequenced was CD8+ T cells from blood. The DNA sequence is as follows: TGTGCCAGCAGCCAAGAACCGGGAACAGGGGCGAACACCATATATTTT. Its protein product is CASSQEPGTGANTIYF.